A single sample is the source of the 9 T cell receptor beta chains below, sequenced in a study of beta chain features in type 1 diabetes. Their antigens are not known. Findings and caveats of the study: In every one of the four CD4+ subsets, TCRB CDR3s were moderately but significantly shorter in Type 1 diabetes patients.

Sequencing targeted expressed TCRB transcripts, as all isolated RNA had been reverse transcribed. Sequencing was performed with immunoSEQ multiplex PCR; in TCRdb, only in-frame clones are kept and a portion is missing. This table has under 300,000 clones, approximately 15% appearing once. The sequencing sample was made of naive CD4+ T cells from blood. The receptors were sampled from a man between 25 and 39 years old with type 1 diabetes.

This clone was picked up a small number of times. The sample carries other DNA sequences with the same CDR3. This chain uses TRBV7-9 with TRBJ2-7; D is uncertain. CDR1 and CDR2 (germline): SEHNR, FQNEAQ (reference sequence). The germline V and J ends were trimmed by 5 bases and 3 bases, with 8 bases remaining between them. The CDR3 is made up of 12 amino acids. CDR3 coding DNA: TGTGCCAGCAGCCTTACAGTCTACGAGCAGTACTTC. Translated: CASSLTVYEQYF.

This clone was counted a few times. CDR3 residues: CASSLEGLWNNEQFF. CDR3 sequence (DNA): TGCGCCAGCAGCTTGGAGGGGTTGTGGAACAATGAGCAGTTCTTC. This chain connects TRBV5-1 to TRBJ2-1, with D maybe TRBD1 (5 bases). The germline CDR1 and CDR2 sequences are SGHRS and YFSETQ. The V end was cut by 0 bases, the J end by 5 bases, with 12 bases between. This CDR3 contains 15 residues.

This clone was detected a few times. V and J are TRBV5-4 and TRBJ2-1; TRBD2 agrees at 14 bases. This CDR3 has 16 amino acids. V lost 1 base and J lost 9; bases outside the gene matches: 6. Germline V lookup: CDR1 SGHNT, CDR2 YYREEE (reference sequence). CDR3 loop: CASSLPGLAGEGEQFF. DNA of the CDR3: TGTGCCAGCAGCTTGCCGGGACTAGCGGGAGAGGGTGAGCAGTTCTTC.

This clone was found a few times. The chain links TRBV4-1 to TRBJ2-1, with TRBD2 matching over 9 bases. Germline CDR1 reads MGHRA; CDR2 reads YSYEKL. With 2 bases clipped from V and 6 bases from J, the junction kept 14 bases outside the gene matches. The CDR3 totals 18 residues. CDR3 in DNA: TGCGCCAGCAGCCAATGGATTTTGGCGGGGGGGCTGGCCAATGAGCAGTTCTTC. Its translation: CASSQWILAGGLANEQFF.

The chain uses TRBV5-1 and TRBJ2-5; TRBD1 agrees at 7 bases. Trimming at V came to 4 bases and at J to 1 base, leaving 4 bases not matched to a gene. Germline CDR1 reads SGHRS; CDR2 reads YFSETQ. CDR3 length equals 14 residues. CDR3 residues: CASSVGQFQETQYF. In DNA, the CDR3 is TGCGCCAGCAGCGTGGGACAGTTCCAAGAGACCCAGTACTTC.

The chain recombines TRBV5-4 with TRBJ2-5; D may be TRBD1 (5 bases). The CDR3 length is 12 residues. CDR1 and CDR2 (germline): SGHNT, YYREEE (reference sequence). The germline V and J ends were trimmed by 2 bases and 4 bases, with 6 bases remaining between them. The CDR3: CASSFRGETQYF. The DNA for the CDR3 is TGTGCCAGCAGCTTTAGGGGAGAGACCCAGTACTTC.

The DNA for the CDR3 is TGTGCCAGCAGCCTGACGACAGGCTGGTCTGGAAACACCATATATTTT. Translation gives CASSLTTGWSGNTIYF. This chain uses TRBV9 with TRBJ1-3; TRBD1 is a possible D gene (6 bases). Trimming cost V 4 bases and J 1 base, with 15 bases left between them. The CDR3 spans 16 residues. Germline assignment: CDR1 SGDLS and CDR2 YYNGEE. Together with reference TRBV9 and TRBJ1-3, the CDR3 gives the full variable domain: DSGVTQTPKHLITATGQRVTLRCSPRSGDLSVYWYQQSLDQGLQFLIQYYNGEERAKGNILERFSAQQFPDLHSELNLSSLELGDSALYFCASSLTTGWSGNTIYFGEGSWLTVV.

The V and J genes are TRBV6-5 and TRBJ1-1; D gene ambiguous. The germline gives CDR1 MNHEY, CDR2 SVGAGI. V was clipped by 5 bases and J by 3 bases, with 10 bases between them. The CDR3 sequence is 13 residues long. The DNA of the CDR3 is TGTGCCAGCAGTGCGGGATCTTACACTGAAGCTTTCTTT. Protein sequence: CASSAGSYTEAFF.

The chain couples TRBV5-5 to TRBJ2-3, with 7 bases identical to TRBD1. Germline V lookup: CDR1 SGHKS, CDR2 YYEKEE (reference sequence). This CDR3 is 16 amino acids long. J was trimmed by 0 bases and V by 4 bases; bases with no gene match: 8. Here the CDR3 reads CASSRQGQRSTDTQYF. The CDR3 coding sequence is TGTGCCAGCAGCCGACAGGGCCAAAGAAGCACAGATACGCAGTATTTT.